This T cell receptor beta chain came from a study of OX40 agonist ivuxolimab in advanced cancers. TCRdb's copy holds only in-frame clones and misses some; the assay was immunoSEQ multiplex PCR. Here the sample spans fewer than 50,000 clones, less than 90% being singletons. Deletions cut 5 bases from V and 4 bases from J, with 18 bases between. The CDR3 is 16 residues long. Germline V gene data show CDR1 as SGHRS and CDR2 as YFSETQ. The sequence came from an adult with an advanced solid tumor such as melanoma, head and neck, liver or kidney cancer. V usage is TRBV5-1 and J usage is TRBJ2-2; tentative D call: TRBD1 (6 bases). The material was CD4+ or CD8+ T cells sorted from blood, obtained in a trial of the OX40 agonist ivuxolimab. The CDR3 DNA reads as TGCGCCAGCAGTCCTGTCCAGGGGCGCGGCACCGGGGAGCTGTTTTTT. As protein: CASSPVQGRGTGELFF.